This entry lists 6 T cell receptor beta chains sequenced from one sample in a study of T cells in Graves' hyperthyroidism and ophthalmopathy. RNA transcripts gave rise to amplified TCR beta CDR3 regions. HTBI primers were employed in a first-round RT-PCR of the TCR CDR3. TCRdb reprocessed the multiplex PCR reads via MiXCR and lists one record per CDR3 protein. The table includes under 750,000 distinct CDR3 sequences, approximately 19% detected once. The sample was blood. All receptors derive from a woman aged 50 to 60 with Graves' hyperthyroidism that later progressed to Graves' ophthalmopathy.

This clonotype was counted between two and nine times. The chain employs TRBV19 and TRBJ2-6; the match to TRBD1 covers 9 bases. Germline CDR1 LNHDA, CDR2 SQIVND (reference sequence). This CDR3 spans 17 amino acids. V shed 4 bases, J shed 0 bases, and the junction held 4 bases outside the gene matches. The CDR3 spells CASSNRGRNSGANVLTF. The CDR3 DNA sequence: TGTGCCAGTAGTAACAGGGGGCGGAACTCTGGGGCCAACGTCCTGACTTTC. Variable domain in full (rest from reference TRBV19 and TRBJ2-6): DGGITQSPKYLFRKEGQNVTLSCEQNLNHDAMYWYRQDPGQGLRLIYYSQIVNDFQKGDIAEGYSVSREKKESFPLTVTSAQKNPTAFYLCASSNRGRNSGANVLTFGAGSRLTVL.

This clonotype appeared many times. CDR3 sequence: CASSFPPTASTDTQYF. The CDR3 DNA is TGTGCCAGCAGCTTCCCCCCCACGGCAAGCACAGATACGCAGTATTTT. This chain uses TRBV7-8 with TRBJ2-3; D not certain. This CDR3 has 16 residues. Germline CDR1 and CDR2: SGHVS and FQNEAQ. Trimming took off 3 bases at V and 0 bases at J, with 13 bases between the two ends.

This clonotype was picked up many times. V usage is TRBV7-2 and J usage is TRBJ1-2, with D hard to call. The V end lost 3 bases, the J end lost 2 bases, and 7 bases lay between the germline ends. The germline V gene has CDR1 SGHTA and CDR2 FQGNSA. The CDR3 length is 13 residues. CDR3 region: CASSFDENYGYTF. CDR3 sequence (DNA): TGTGCCAGCAGCTTTGACGAGAACTATGGCTACACCTTC.

This clonotype came up many times. This CDR3 is CASSSTSGGYEQFF. CDR3 DNA: TGTGCCAGCAGCTCCACTAGCGGGGGTTATGAGCAGTTCTTC. The chain joins TRBV11-2 to TRBJ2-1; TRBD2 aligns across 11 bases. The germline V gene has CDR1 SGHAT and CDR2 FQNNGV. V gave up 4 bases and J gave up 8 bases; unmatched junction bases: 4. The CDR3 runs 14 residues.

The chain carries TRBV5-6 and TRBJ1-3, with 7 bases lining up with TRBD1. The CDR3 runs 16 residues. The germline gives CDR1 SGHDT, CDR2 YYEEEE. V lost 6 bases and J lost 1; bases outside the gene matches: 10. This chain's CDR3 is CASTLQGGRSGNTIYF. In DNA form, the CDR3 reads TGTGCCAGCACCCTCCAGGGGGGTAGATCTGGAAACACCATATATTTT.

In this sample, this clonotype turned up a few times. The chain carries TRBV5-1 and TRBJ1-2, with unresolved D. Trimming cost V 0 bases and J 3 bases, with 12 bases left between them. The CDR3 consists of 15 residues. From germline, CDR1 is SGHRS and CDR2 YFSETQ. CDR3: CASSLAVRRDYGYTF. DNA for the CDR3: TGCGCCAGCAGCTTGGCCGTTAGGAGGGACTATGGCTACACCTTC.